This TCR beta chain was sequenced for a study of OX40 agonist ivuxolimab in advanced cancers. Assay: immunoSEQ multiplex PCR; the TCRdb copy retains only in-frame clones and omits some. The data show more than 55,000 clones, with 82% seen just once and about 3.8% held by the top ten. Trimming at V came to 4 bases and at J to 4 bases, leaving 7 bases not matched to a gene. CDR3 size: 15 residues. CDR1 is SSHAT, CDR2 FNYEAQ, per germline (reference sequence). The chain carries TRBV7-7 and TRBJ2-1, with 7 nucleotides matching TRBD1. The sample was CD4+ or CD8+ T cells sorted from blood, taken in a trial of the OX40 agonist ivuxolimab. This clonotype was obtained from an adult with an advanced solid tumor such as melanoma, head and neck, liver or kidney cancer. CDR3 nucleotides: TGTGCCAGCAGCTCCGACCCGGGACAGTACAATGAGCAGTTCTTC. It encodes CASSSDPGQYNEQFF. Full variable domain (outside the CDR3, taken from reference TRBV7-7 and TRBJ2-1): GAGVSQSPRYKVTKRGQDVTLRCDPISSHATLYWYQQALGQGPEFLTYFNYEAQPDKSGLPSDRFSAERPEGSISTLTIQRTEQRDSAMYRCASSSDPGQYNEQFFGPGTRLTVL.